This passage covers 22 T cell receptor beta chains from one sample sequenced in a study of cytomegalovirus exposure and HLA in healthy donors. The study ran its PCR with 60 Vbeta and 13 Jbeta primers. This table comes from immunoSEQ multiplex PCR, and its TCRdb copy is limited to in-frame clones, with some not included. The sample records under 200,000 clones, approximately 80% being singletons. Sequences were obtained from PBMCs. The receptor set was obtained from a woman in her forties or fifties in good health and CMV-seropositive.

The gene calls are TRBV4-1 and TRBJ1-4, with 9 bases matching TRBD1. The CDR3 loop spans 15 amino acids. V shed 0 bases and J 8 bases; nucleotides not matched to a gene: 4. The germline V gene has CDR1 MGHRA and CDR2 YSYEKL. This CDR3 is CASSQEGTGREKLFF. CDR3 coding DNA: TGCGCCAGCAGCCAAGAAGGGACAGGGAGGGAAAAACTGTTTTTT.

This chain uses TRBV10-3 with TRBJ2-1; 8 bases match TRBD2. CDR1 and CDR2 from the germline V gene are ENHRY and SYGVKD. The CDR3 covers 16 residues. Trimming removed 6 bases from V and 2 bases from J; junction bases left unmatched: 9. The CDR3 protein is CAIRAEAGVPYNEQFF. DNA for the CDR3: TGTGCCATCAGGGCAGAAGCGGGAGTTCCCTACAATGAGCAGTTCTTC.

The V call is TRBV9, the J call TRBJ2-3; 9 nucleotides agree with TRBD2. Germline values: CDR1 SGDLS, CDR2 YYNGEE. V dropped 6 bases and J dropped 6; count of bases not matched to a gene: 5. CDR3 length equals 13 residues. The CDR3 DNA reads TGTGCCAGCAAAAGGAGCGGGGGGGATACGCAGTATTTT. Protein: CASKRSGGDTQYF.

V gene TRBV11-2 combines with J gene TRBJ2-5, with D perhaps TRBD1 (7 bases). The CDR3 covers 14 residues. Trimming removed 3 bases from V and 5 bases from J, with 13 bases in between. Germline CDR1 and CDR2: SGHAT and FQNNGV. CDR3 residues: CASSLSGGRETQYF. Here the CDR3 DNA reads TGTGCCAGCAGCTTGTCAGGGGGGCGGGAGACCCAGTACTTC.

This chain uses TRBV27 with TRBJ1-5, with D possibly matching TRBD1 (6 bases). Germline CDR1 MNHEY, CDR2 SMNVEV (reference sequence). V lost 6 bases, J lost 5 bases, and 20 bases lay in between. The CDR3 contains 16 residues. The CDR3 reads CASRINYRVTDQPQHF. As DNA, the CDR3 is TGTGCCAGCAGAATTAATTACAGGGTTACGGATCAGCCCCAGCATTTT.

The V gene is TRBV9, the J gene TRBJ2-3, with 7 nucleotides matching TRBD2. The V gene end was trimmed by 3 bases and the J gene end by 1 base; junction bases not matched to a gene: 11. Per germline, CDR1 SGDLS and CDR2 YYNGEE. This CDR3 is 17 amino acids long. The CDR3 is CASSAPGSAGGTDTQYF. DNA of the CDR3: TGTGCCAGCAGCGCTCCGGGCTCGGCGGGGGGCACAGATACGCAGTATTTT.

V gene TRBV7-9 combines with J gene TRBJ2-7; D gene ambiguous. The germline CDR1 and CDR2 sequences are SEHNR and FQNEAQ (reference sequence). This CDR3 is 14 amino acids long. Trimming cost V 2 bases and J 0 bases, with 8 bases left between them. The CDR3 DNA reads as TGTGCCAGCAGCTTATACAGAAGCTCCTACGAGCAGTACTTC. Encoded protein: CASSLYRSSYEQYF.

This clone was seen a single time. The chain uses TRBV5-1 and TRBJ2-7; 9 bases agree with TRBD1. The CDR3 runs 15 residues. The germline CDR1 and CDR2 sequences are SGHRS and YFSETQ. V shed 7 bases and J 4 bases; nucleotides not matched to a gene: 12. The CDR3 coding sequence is TGCGCCAGCGGTTCCCAGGGGACAGGGACGTACGAGCAGTACTTC. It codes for CASGSQGTGTYEQYF.

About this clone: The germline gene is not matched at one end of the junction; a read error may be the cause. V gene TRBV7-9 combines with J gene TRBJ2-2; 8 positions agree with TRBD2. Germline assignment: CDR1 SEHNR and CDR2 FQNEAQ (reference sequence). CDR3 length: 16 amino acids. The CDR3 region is CSSSPVGGADTGELFF. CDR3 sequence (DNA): TGTTCCAGCAGCCCAGTCGGGGGGGCAGACACCGGGGAGCTGTTTTTT.

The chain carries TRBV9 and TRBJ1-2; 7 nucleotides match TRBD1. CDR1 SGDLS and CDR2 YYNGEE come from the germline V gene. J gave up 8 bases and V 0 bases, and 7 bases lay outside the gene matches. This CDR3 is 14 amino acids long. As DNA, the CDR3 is TGTGCCAGCAGCGTAGATCAGGGGGACTGGGGCTACACCTTC. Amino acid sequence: CASSVDQGDWGYTF.

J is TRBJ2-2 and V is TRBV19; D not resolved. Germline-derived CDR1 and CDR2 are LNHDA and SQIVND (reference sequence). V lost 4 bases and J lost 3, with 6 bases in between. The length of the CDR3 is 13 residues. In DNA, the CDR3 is TGTGCCAGTAGTAAAGGAGACACCGGGGAGCTGTTTTTT. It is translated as CASSKGDTGELFF.

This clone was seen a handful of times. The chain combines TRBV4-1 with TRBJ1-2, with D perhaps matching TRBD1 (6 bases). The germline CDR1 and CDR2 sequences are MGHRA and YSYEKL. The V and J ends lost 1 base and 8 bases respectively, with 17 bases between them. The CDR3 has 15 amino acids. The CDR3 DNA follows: TGCGCCAGCAGCCAAGTTGGCGAGGGGGGGAGAGGCTACACCTTC. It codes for CASSQVGEGGRGYTF.

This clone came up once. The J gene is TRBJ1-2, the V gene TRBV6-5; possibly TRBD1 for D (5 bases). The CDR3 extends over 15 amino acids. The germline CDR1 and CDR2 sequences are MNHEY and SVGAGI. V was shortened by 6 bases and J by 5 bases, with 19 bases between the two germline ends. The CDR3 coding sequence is TGTGCCAGCAGCCTCACGGGGGGGGAGGGGTATGGCTACACCTTC. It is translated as CASSLTGGEGYGYTF.

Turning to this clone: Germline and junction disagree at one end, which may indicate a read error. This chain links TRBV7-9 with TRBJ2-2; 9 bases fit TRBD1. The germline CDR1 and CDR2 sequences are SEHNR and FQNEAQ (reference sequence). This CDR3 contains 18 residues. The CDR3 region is CSSSPTLGQGSRTGELFF. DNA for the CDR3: TGTTCCAGCAGCCCAACACTGGGACAGGGAAGTAGAACCGGGGAGCTGTTTTTT.

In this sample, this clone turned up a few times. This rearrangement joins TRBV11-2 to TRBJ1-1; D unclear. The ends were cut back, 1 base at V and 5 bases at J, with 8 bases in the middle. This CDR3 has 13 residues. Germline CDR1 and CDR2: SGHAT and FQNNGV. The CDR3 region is CASSLGQMTEAFF. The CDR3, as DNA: TGTGCCAGCAGCTTAGGCCAGATGACTGAAGCTTTCTTT.

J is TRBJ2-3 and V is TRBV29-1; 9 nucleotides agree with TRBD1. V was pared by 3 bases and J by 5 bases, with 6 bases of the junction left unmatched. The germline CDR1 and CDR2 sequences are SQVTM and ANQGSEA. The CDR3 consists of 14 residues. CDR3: CSVESGQGVDTQYF. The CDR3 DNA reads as TGCAGCGTTGAGTCGGGACAGGGTGTAGATACGCAGTATTTT.

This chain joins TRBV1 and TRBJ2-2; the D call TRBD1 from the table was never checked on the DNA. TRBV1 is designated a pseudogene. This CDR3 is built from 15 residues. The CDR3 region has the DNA TGCACCAGCGGGTCCGGGACAGGGGGCACCGGGGAGCTGTTTTTT. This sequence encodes CTSGSGTGGTGELFF.

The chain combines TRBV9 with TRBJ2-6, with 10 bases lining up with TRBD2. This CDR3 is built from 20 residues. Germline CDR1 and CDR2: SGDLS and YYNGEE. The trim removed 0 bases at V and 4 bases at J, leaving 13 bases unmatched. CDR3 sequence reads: CASSVEWLERGGSGANVLTF. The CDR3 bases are TGTGCCAGCAGCGTAGAATGGCTGGAGCGGGGGGGCTCCGGGGCCAACGTCCTGACTTTC.

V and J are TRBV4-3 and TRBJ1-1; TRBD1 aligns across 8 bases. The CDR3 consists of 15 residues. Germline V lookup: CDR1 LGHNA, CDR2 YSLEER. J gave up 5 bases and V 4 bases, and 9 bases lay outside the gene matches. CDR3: CASSLWQGAVTEAFF. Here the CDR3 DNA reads TGCGCCAGCAGCCTTTGGCAGGGGGCGGTTACTGAAGCTTTCTTT.

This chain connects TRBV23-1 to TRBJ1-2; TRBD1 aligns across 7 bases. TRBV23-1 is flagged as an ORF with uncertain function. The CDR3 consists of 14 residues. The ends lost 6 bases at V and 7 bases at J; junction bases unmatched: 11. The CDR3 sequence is CASSPREQGCGYTF. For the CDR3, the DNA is TGCGCCAGCAGCCCACGAGAACAGGGGTGTGGCTACACCTTC.

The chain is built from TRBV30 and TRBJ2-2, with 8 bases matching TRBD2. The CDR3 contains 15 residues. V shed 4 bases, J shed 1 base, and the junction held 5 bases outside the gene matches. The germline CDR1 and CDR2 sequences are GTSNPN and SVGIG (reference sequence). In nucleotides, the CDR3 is TGTGCCTGGATCCCCAGCGGGGGGAACACCGGGGAGCTGTTTTTT. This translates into CAWIPSGGNTGELFF.

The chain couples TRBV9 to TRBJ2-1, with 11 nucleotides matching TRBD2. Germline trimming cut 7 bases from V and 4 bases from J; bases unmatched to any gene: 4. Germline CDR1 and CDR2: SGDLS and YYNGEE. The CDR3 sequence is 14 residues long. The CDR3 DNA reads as TGTGCCAGCGGACTAGCGGGCAAATACAATGAGCAGTTCTTC. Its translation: CASGLAGKYNEQFF. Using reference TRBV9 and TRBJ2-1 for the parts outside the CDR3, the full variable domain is DSGVTQTPKHLITATGQRVTLRCSPRSGDLSVYWYQQSLDQGLQFLIQYYNGEERAKGNILERFSAQQFPDLHSELNLSSLELGDSALYFCASGLAGKYNEQFFGPGTRLTVL.